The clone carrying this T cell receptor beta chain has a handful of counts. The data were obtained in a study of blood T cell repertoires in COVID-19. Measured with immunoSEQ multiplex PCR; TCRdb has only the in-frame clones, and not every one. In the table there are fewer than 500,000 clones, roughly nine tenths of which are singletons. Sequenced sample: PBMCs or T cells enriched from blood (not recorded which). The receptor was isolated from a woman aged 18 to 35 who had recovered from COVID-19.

The CDR3 bases are TGTGCCAGCAGCTTCTTTACAGGGACTGGAAACACCATATATTTT. It yields the protein CASSFFTGTGNTIYF. J is TRBJ1-3 and V is TRBV5-8; perhaps TRBD1 as D (6 bases). Germline assignment: CDR1 SGHTS and CDR2 YDEGEE. V was pared by 2 bases and J by 2 bases, with 11 bases between. The CDR3 is made up of 15 amino acids.